This T cell receptor (beta chain) was documented in a study of T-cell memory formation after mild COVID-19. Overall study: There were largely donor-specific TCR clusters. Study results and limitations: A second wave expanding day 15 to 37 was CD4+-biased; contracting clones were balanced. Second-wave clones peaking on day 37 lacked confirmed SARS-CoV-2 specificity.

This clonotype turned up a few times. Its antigen is unidentified. Libraries for TCRalpha and TCRbeta carried sample barcodes and unique molecular identifiers via 5'RACE. Each CDR3 protein is one row after TCRdb ran MiXCR on the 5' RACE reads. The sample has approximately 98,000 distinct CDR3 sequences, around 17% seen once. Germline CDR1 SGHTA, CDR2 FQGNSA. The length of the CDR3 is 15 residues. The junction had 6 bases not matched to a gene; V was cut back by 6 bases and J by 3 bases. This receptor was taken from a man aged 18-30 years who had mild COVID-19 (a few samples of this study predate the infection). Cell type and time point are not known. Material for sequencing was PBMCs or a T cell subset sorted from them (not recorded which). This chain connects TRBV7-2 to TRBJ2-3, with 10 bases aligning to TRBD2. The CDR3 here is CASSPGGLATDTQYF. For the CDR3, the DNA is TGTGCCAGCAGTCCCGGGGGACTAGCGACAGATACGCAGTATTTT.